One T cell receptor (beta chain) is described in this entry. Clones were read by immunoSEQ multiplex PCR, and TCRdb kept only the in-frame ones, dropping some. The sample contains approximately 240,000 clones, under 85% of which appear only once. The data belong to a study of blood T cell repertoires in COVID-19. Study background: PBMCs, B-cell-depleted T cells, or T cells provided the cDNA or gDNA that made up the material.

Germline V gene lookup returns CDR1 MNHEY and CDR2 SVGAGI. This CDR3 region has 15 residues. Trimming at V came to 6 bases and at J to 6 bases, leaving 6 bases not matched to a gene. This receptor was identified in a woman in her 30s with COVID-19, enrolled during active disease. Sequenced sample: peripheral blood. V and J are TRBV6-5 and TRBJ1-6; 9 bases map to TRBD1. CDR3 in amino acids: CASSPGTGLNSPLHF. CDR3 bases: TGTGCCAGCAGCCCCGGGACAGGGCTTAATTCACCCCTCCACTTT.